Listed below are T cell receptor beta chains from one sample, sequenced in a study of Graves' ophthalmopathy and Graves' hyperthyroidism. TCRdb re-analysed the multiplex PCR reads in MiXCR, keeping a single row per CDR3 protein. The repertoire consists of about 400,000 distinct CDR3 sequences, with 15% occurring once and the leading ten covering approximately 7%. The sequenced sample was peripheral blood. These receptors were taken from a woman aged 18 to 35 with stable Graves' hyperthyroidism. Both conserved end residues are part of each CDR3. The order of the fields is CDR3 length, V gene, J gene, clone size, D gene, CDR3 protein, CDR3 DNA. D genes are given only for firm matches. Clone size is shown for a subset of rows, as once, few, many or a class of expanded clone.

15	TRBV7-9	TRBJ1-1	many	-	CASSFLRDSNTEAFF	TGTGCCAGCAGCTTCCTCCGGGACTCGAACACTGAAGCTTTCTTT
13	TRBV6-2/TRBV6-3	TRBJ1-1	-	-	CATLGRINTEAFF	TGTGCCACCCTTGGACGCATTAACACTGAAGCTTTCTTT
19	TRBV18	TRBJ2-4	-	-	CASSPDEADPNVAKNIQYF	TGTGCCAGCTCCCCGGACGAGGCGGACCCCAATGTAGCCAAAAACATTCAGTACTTC
15	TRBV5-1	TRBJ1-2	many	-	CASSSSLTPGDGYTF	TGCGCCAGCAGCTCCTCTCTTACCCCAGGGGATGGCTACACCTTC
15	TRBV12-3/TRBV12-4	TRBJ1-1	-	-	CASTPDDFENTEAFF	TGTGCCAGCACCCCTGATGACTTCGAAAACACTGAAGCTTTCTTT
13	TRBV11-2	TRBJ2-7	many	-	CASSPPTRAEQYF	TGTGCCAGCAGCCCACCGACCCGGGCCGAGCAGTACTTC
13	TRBV6-1	TRBJ1-3	many	-	CASSELPGNTIYF	TGTGCCAGCAGTGAGCTTCCAGGAAACACCATATATTTT
14	TRBV4-1	TRBJ2-2	few	TRBD2	CASSLGLAAGELFF	TGCGCCAGCAGCCTGGGACTAGCCGCCGGGGAGCTGTTTTTT
13	TRBV12-3/TRBV12-4	TRBJ1-1	many	-	CASSQEGYTEAFF	TGTGCCAGCAGTCAAGAGGGTTACACTGAAGCTTTCTTT
14	TRBV19	TRBJ1-2	-	TRBD1	CASSTLTGNYGYTF	TGTGCCAGTAGTACCCTGACAGGGAACTATGGCTACACCTTC
15	TRBV6-5	TRBJ1-1	many	-	CASSYSYWGDTEAFF	TGTGCCAGCAGTTACTCTTATTGGGGGGACACTGAAGCTTTCTTT
15	TRBV6-1	TRBJ2-7	many	TRBD2	CASSPPRGGGYEQYF	TGTGCCAGCAGCCCCCCTCGCGGGGGGGGCTACGAGCAGTACTTC
16	TRBV11-1	TRBJ2-7	many	-	CASSSQTGQTPYEQYF	TGTGCCAGCAGCTCCCAGACAGGTCAGACCCCCTACGAGCAGTACTTC
15	TRBV11-2	TRBJ1-2	many	-	CASSLVDSRRYGYTF	TGTGCCAGCAGCTTAGTGGACAGTAGGCGTTATGGCTACACCTTC
15	TRBV4-2	TRBJ2-2	-	-	CASSFKTGNTGELFF	TGTGCCAGCAGCTTTAAGACAGGCAACACCGGGGAGCTGTTTTTT
17	TRBV4-1	TRBJ2-5	many	TRBD2	CASSQGMGLAEQETQYF	TGCGCCAGCAGCCAAGGGATGGGACTAGCGGAACAAGAGACCCAGTACTTC
13	TRBV19	TRBJ1-3	many	-	CASSPRVENTIYF	TGTGCCAGTAGCCCCCGAGTGGAAAACACCATATATTTT
14	TRBV12-3/TRBV12-4	TRBJ1-2	many	-	CASSLVHLRGGYTF	TGTGCCAGCAGTTTAGTACACCTTAGGGGCGGCTACACCTTC
15	TRBV7-9	TRBJ1-1	many	-	CASSLVGNLNTEAFF	TGTGCCAGCAGCTTAGTGGGAAACCTGAACACTGAAGCTTTCTTT
14	TRBV6-2/TRBV6-3	TRBJ1-1	many	-	CASSSEGVGAEAFF	TGTGCCAGCAGTTCGGAGGGGGTAGGCGCTGAAGCTTTCTTT
15	TRBV7-6	TRBJ2-7	many	TRBD2	CASSQTSGGTYEQYF	TGTGCCAGCAGCCAAACTAGCGGGGGAACCTACGAGCAGTACTTC
13	TRBV14	TRBJ1-6	many	-	CASSQASASPLHF	TGTGCCAGCAGCCAAGCCTCCGCTTCACCCCTCCACTTT
16	TRBV6-2/TRBV6-3	TRBJ2-7	many	-	CASSFAGEGLLTKQYF	TGTGCCAGCAGTTTCGCCGGTGAGGGCCTCCTAACGAAGCAGTACTTC
16	TRBV19	TRBJ1-2	few	-	CASSIVPGTAAYGYTF	TGTGCCAGTAGTATAGTGCCAGGGACGGCGGCCTATGGCTACACCTTC
12	TRBV6-1	TRBJ2-2	many	-	CASSEARTELFF	TGTGCCAGCAGTGAAGCCCGGACGGAGCTGTTTTTT
14	TRBV18	TRBJ1-2	many	-	CASSPSLQAEGYTF	TGTGCCAGCTCACCCTCGTTACAGGCGGAGGGCTACACCTTC
14	TRBV5-1	TRBJ1-5	many	-	CASSLWGLDQPQHF	TGCGCCAGCAGCTTGTGGGGCTTAGATCAGCCCCAGCATTTT